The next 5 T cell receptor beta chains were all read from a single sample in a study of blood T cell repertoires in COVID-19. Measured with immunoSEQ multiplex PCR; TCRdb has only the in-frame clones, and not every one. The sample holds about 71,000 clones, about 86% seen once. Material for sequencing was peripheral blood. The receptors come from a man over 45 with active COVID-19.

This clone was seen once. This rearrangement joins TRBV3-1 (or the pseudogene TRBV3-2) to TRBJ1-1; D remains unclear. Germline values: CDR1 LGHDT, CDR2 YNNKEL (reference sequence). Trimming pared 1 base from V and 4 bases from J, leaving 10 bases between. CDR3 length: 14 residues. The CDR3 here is CASSQAGRGTEAFF. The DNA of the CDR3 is TGTGCCAGCAGCCAAGCCGGTCGGGGCACTGAAGCTTTCTTT.

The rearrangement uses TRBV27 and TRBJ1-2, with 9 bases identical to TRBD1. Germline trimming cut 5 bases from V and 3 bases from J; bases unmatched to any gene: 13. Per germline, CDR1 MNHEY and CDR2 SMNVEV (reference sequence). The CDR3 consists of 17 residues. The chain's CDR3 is CASSNLRDRVDHYGYTF. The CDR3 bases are TGTGCCAGCAGTAACCTCCGGGACAGGGTTGATCACTATGGCTACACCTTC.

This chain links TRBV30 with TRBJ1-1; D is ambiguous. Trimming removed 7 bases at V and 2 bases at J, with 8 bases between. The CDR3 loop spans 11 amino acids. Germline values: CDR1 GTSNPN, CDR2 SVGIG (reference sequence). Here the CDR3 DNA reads TGTGCCTCCCAGATAAACACTGAAGCTTTCTTT. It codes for CASQINTEAFF.

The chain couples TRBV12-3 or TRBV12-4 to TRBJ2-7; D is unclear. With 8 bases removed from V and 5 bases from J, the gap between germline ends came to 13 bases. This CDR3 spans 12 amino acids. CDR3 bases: TGTGCCAGCCGAGGATCCCTGCACGAGCAGTACTTC. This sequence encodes CASRGSLHEQYF.

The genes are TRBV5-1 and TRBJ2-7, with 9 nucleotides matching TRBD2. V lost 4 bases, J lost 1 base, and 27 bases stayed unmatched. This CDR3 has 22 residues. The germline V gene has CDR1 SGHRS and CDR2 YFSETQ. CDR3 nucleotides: TGCGCCAGCAGCCCCCCGCGGGGGACGGAGCTGCGGGAGGGCCCGCTTTCCTACGAGCAGTACGTC. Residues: CASSPPRGTELREGPLSYEQYV.